The sequence of this TCR beta chain was determined in a study of shared clonotypes between healthy human individuals. Study-wide points: Between a few donors, naive CD4 clonotypes were shared at a level of approximately 5%. Compared with memory subsets, naive subsets generally had larger estimated richness. Non-shared clonotypes were found to have lower generation probabilities than the clonotypes that were shared by all four of the sorted-subset donors.

Sorted-subset replicate PCRs used 150 to 200 ng DNA, 30,000 or so T cell genomes. Some clones are missing from TCRdb's copy, which holds only in-frame ones; the method was immunoSEQ multiplex PCR. The data show about 690,000 clones, with 90% seen just once and about 33% held by the top ten. Germline CDR1 reads SSHAT; CDR2 reads FNYEAQ (reference sequence). V was cut by 3 bases and J by 2 bases, with 8 bases left in between. The CDR3 loop spans 14 amino acids. In regard to this clone: Antigen: not known.

The TCR comes from a young man in good health. Some clones in this sample may be carry-over from other donors' samples. V and J are TRBV7-7 and TRBJ2-1; D ambiguous. Sequencing was carried out using memory CD8+ T cells from PBMCs. Subset defined: CD45RO+ cells pooled with CCR7-negative TemRA cells. The CDR3 DNA reads TGTGCCAGCAGCTTTGGTGGAGCCTACAATGAGCAGTTCTTC. It translates to CASSFGGAYNEQFF. Full variable domain (outside the CDR3, taken from reference TRBV7-7 and TRBJ2-1): GAGVSQSPRYKVTKRGQDVTLRCDPISSHATLYWYQQALGQGPEFLTYFNYEAQPDKSGLPSDRFSAERPEGSISTLTIQRTEQRDSAMYRCASSFGGAYNEQFFGPGTRLTVL.